The 4 T cell receptor beta chains reported below all come from one sample, sequenced in a study of OX40 agonist ivuxolimab in advanced cancers. The assay was immunoSEQ multiplex PCR, and TCRdb's table has in-frame clones only and misses some. The data show more than 50,000 clones, more than 70% seen once. The specimen comprised CD4+ or CD8+ T cells sorted from blood, sampled in a trial of the OX40 agonist ivuxolimab. The receptors come from an adult with an advanced solid tumor such as melanoma, head and neck, liver or kidney cancer.

The chain links TRBV28 to TRBJ1-2; unclear D gene. CDR1 and CDR2 (germline): MDHEN, SYDVKM. The CDR3 runs to 14 residues. V gave up 10 bases and J gave up 6 bases, with 21 bases separating them. The chain's CDR3 is CATKLVDARNGYTF. CDR3 coding DNA: TGTGCCACCAAACTCGTGGACGCCCGCAATGGCTACACCTTC.

This clone is medium-sized. The CDR3 reads CASSPRGGIATNEKLFF. The CDR3 nucleotides are TGTGCCAGCAGCCCCAGGGGGGGGATTGCAACTAATGAAAAACTGTTTTTT. V usage is TRBV27 and J usage is TRBJ1-4; 7 bases fit TRBD1. The trim removed 6 bases at V and 0 bases at J, leaving 10 bases unmatched. The germline gives CDR1 MNHEY, CDR2 SMNVEV (reference sequence). The CDR3 length is 17 residues.

The chain couples TRBV7-6 to TRBJ1-2; 7 positions match TRBD1. Germline V gene sequence: CDR1 SGHVS, CDR2 FNYEAQ. The length of the CDR3 is 13 residues. V lost 5 bases to trimming and J lost 8 bases; unmatched junction nucleotides: 8. The CDR3 DNA reads TGTGCCAGCAGCCATACAGCAGGGGGAGGCTACACCTTC. Its protein product is CASSHTAGGGYTF.

The J gene is TRBJ2-6, the V gene TRBV5-1; the D is unclear. Germline CDR1 is SGHRS and CDR2 is YFSETQ. Trimming shortened V by 3 bases and J by 4 bases, and 8 bases separated the two germline ends. The CDR3 runs to 14 residues. CDR3 residues: CASSWFEGANVLTF. CDR3 sequence (DNA): TGCGCCAGCAGCTGGTTCGAGGGGGCCAACGTCCTGACTTTC.